Listed below are T cell receptor beta chains from one sample, sequenced in a study of cytomegalovirus exposure and HLA in healthy donors. Libraries were prepared by immunoSEQ multiplex PCR; TCRdb keeps only in-frame clonotypes and omits some of them. The sample has approximately 100,000 clones; around three quarters are singletons. What was sequenced was PBMCs. The receptors were gathered from a female donor in good health and CMV-seropositive. Both conserved end residues are part of each CDR3. A D gene is named only where the DNA matches it firmly. The size entry is marked missing in some rows and otherwise reads once, few, many or a size class.

v_call: TRBV6-1
j_call: TRBJ2-5
d_call: -
clone_size: -
cdr3_aa: CASRLVSETQYF
cdr3_nt: TGTGCCAGCAGGCTAGTATCCGAGACCCAGTACTTC

v_call: TRBV6-1
j_call: TRBJ1-1
d_call: -
clone_size: -
cdr3_aa: CASRPQGLNTEAFF
cdr3_nt: TGTGCCAGCAGACCGCAGGGATTGAACACTGAAGCTTTCTTT

v_call: TRBV29-1
j_call: TRBJ1-1
d_call: TRBD1
clone_size: -
cdr3_aa: CSGLQGARDTEAFF
cdr3_nt: TGCAGCGGACTACAGGGGGCGCGGGACACTGAAGCTTTCTTT

v_call: TRBV5-1
j_call: TRBJ2-6
d_call: TRBD1
clone_size: few
cdr3_aa: CASSLGTGRAGANVLTF
cdr3_nt: TGCGCCAGCAGCTTGGGGACAGGGCGGGCTGGGGCCAACGTCCTGACTTTC

v_call: TRBV4-2
j_call: TRBJ2-7
d_call: TRBD1
clone_size: -
cdr3_aa: CASSQPDRAAYEQYF
cdr3_nt: TGTGCCAGCAGCCAACCTGACAGGGCCGCCTACGAGCAGTACTTC

v_call: TRBV15
j_call: TRBJ2-2
d_call: TRBD1
clone_size: -
cdr3_aa: CATSSPTGGDTGELFF
cdr3_nt: TGTGCCACCAGCTCCCCGACAGGGGGTGACACCGGGGAGCTGTTTTTT

v_call: TRBV2
j_call: TRBJ1-3
d_call: -
clone_size: -
cdr3_aa: CASMYRSGNTIYF
cdr3_nt: TGTGCCAGCATGTATCGCTCTGGAAACACCATATATTTT

v_call: TRBV18
j_call: TRBJ2-3
d_call: -
clone_size: -
cdr3_aa: CASSLWGTMSVGGSTDTQYF
cdr3_nt: TGTGCCAGCTCATTGTGGGGAACGATGTCAGTAGGAGGGAGCACAGATACGCAGTATTTT

v_call: TRBV2
j_call: TRBJ2-1
d_call: TRBD2
clone_size: -
cdr3_aa: CASSHSGGSSYNEQFF
cdr3_nt: TGTGCCAGCAGTCATAGCGGGGGCAGCTCCTACAATGAGCAGTTCTTC

v_call: TRBV30
j_call: TRBJ2-5
d_call: TRBD1
clone_size: -
cdr3_aa: CAWTPTGLQRAQYF
cdr3_nt: TGTGCCTGGACTCCGACAGGGCTCCAAAGAGCCCAGTACTTC

v_call: TRBV7-6
j_call: TRBJ1-1
d_call: TRBD1
clone_size: -
cdr3_aa: CASSLGTLGRDSTPNTEAFF
cdr3_nt: TGTGCCAGCAGCTTAGGAACCCTGGGTCGGGACAGCACTCCGAACACTGAAGCTTTCTTT

v_call: TRBV6-6
j_call: TRBJ1-2
d_call: -
clone_size: -
cdr3_aa: CASKRQANYGYTF
cdr3_nt: TGTGCCAGCAAAAGGCAGGCTAACTATGGCTACACCTTC

v_call: TRBV5-1
j_call: TRBJ2-1
d_call: -
clone_size: -
cdr3_aa: CASSSALLSYNEQFF
cdr3_nt: TGCGCCAGCAGCTCCGCCTTACTCTCCTACAATGAGCAGTTCTTC

v_call: TRBV29-1
j_call: TRBJ1-3
d_call: -
clone_size: -
cdr3_aa: CSAGTGGNTIYF
cdr3_nt: TGCAGCGCCGGGACTGGTGGAAACACCATATATTTT

v_call: TRBV7-9
j_call: TRBJ2-7
d_call: TRBD2
clone_size: -
cdr3_aa: CSSSSSIAGGTYEQYF
cdr3_nt: TGTTCCAGCAGCTCCTCAATAGCGGGAGGGACCTACGAGCAGTACTTC

v_call: TRBV9
j_call: TRBJ2-2
d_call: TRBD1
clone_size: -
cdr3_aa: CASSVVGTANTGELFF
cdr3_nt: TGTGCCAGCAGCGTAGTTGGGACAGCGAACACCGGGGAGCTGTTTTTT

v_call: TRBV7-8
j_call: TRBJ2-3
d_call: TRBD2
clone_size: -
cdr3_aa: CASSTGLAGPTDTQYF
cdr3_nt: TGTGCCAGCAGCACCGGACTAGCGGGACCCACAGATACGCAGTATTTT

v_call: TRBV29-1
j_call: TRBJ2-6
d_call: -
clone_size: -
cdr3_aa: CSVFQGISLSGANGLTF
cdr3_nt: TGCAGCGTGTTCCAGGGGATATCCCTCTCTGGGGCCAACGGCCTGACTTTC

v_call: TRBV10-3
j_call: TRBJ1-6
d_call: -
clone_size: -
cdr3_aa: CAINPGVNSPLHF
cdr3_nt: TGTGCCATCAATCCGGGAGTAAATTCACCCCTCCACTTT

v_call: TRBV29-1
j_call: TRBJ1-3
d_call: -
clone_size: -
cdr3_aa: CSVEQGSGNTIYF
cdr3_nt: TGCAGCGTTGAACAGGGCTCTGGAAACACCATATATTTT

v_call: TRBV7-2
j_call: TRBJ2-1
d_call: TRBD1
clone_size: -
cdr3_aa: CASSLFNRGYEQFF
cdr3_nt: TGTGCCAGCAGCTTATTTAACAGGGGATATGAGCAGTTCTTC

v_call: TRBV7-2
j_call: TRBJ1-5
d_call: -
clone_size: -
cdr3_aa: CASSLVGGAQPQHF
cdr3_nt: TGTGCCAGCAGCTTAGTAGGGGGGGCCCAGCCCCAGCATTTT

v_call: TRBV6-5
j_call: TRBJ2-7
d_call: TRBD2
clone_size: once
cdr3_aa: CASSYSGGAHEQYF
cdr3_nt: TGTGCCAGCAGTTACTCGGGAGGGGCCCACGAGCAGTACTTC

v_call: TRBV5-1
j_call: TRBJ1-4
d_call: TRBD1
clone_size: -
cdr3_aa: CASSLGQGSGEKLFF
cdr3_nt: TGCGCCAGCAGCTTGGGACAGGGGTCAGGGGAAAAACTGTTTTTT

v_call: TRBV7-2
j_call: TRBJ1-2
d_call: TRBD1
clone_size: -
cdr3_aa: CASSLHGTGSGYTF
cdr3_nt: TGTGCCAGCAGCTTACATGGGACAGGGAGTGGCTACACCTTC

v_call: TRBV5-1
j_call: TRBJ1-4
d_call: TRBD1
clone_size: -
cdr3_aa: CASSFATGLGSTNEKLFF
cdr3_nt: TGCGCCAGCAGCTTCGCGACAGGGCTGGGCTCAACTAATGAAAAACTGTTTTTT

v_call: TRBV21-1
j_call: TRBJ2-6
d_call: -
clone_size: -
cdr3_aa: CASLAGSGANVLTF
cdr3_nt: TGTGCCAGCTTAGCGGGCTCTGGGGCCAACGTCCTGACTTTC

v_call: TRBV27
j_call: TRBJ1-1
d_call: TRBD1
clone_size: -
cdr3_aa: CASSLRTGSTEAFF
cdr3_nt: TGTGCCAGCAGTTTAAGGACAGGCAGCACTGAAGCTTTCTTT

v_call: TRBV5-1
j_call: TRBJ2-1
d_call: TRBD2
clone_size: -
cdr3_aa: CASSLVSSGAHEQFF
cdr3_nt: TGCGCCAGCAGCTTGGTGTCTAGCGGGGCCCATGAGCAGTTCTTC

v_call: TRBV15
j_call: TRBJ1-1
d_call: TRBD1
clone_size: -
cdr3_aa: CATIRDRGVVAEAFF
cdr3_nt: TGTGCCACCATCCGGGACAGGGGGGTGGTTGCTGAAGCTTTCTTT

v_call: TRBV18
j_call: TRBJ2-7
d_call: -
clone_size: -
cdr3_aa: CASSPEGMAYEQYF
cdr3_nt: TGTGCCAGCTCACCAGAGGGTATGGCCTACGAGCAGTACTTC

v_call: TRBV5-1
j_call: TRBJ2-3
d_call: -
clone_size: -
cdr3_aa: CASSWGDTQYF
cdr3_nt: TGCGCCAGCAGCTGGGGCGATACGCAGTATTTT

v_call: TRBV6-6
j_call: TRBJ1-1
d_call: TRBD1
clone_size: few
cdr3_aa: CASSDPGTGRTEAFF
cdr3_nt: TGTGCCAGCAGTGACCCCGGGACAGGGCGGACTGAAGCTTTCTTT

v_call: TRBV19
j_call: TRBJ2-7
d_call: TRBD2
clone_size: -
cdr3_aa: CASSIATSGSYEQYF
cdr3_nt: TGTGCCAGTAGTATAGCAACTAGCGGGAGCTACGAGCAGTACTTC

v_call: TRBV4-1
j_call: TRBJ2-5
d_call: -
clone_size: -
cdr3_aa: CASRKMDSQETQYF
cdr3_nt: TGCGCCAGCAGGAAGATGGACAGCCAAGAGACCCAGTACTTC

v_call: TRBV18
j_call: TRBJ1-1
d_call: TRBD1
clone_size: -
cdr3_aa: CASSPPGQGEAFF
cdr3_nt: TGTGCCAGCTCACCACCCGGACAGGGTGAAGCTTTCTTT

v_call: TRBV7-2
j_call: TRBJ2-5
d_call: TRBD2
clone_size: once
cdr3_aa: CASSRRGGETQYF
cdr3_nt: TGTGCCAGCAGCCGTCGGGGGGGAGAGACCCAGTACTTC

v_call: TRBV5-4
j_call: TRBJ1-2
d_call: -
clone_size: -
cdr3_aa: CASSLGGDGYTF
cdr3_nt: TGTGCCAGCAGCTTGGGGGGCGATGGCTACACCTTC

v_call: TRBV9
j_call: TRBJ2-3
d_call: -
clone_size: -
cdr3_aa: CASSVVASGTDTQYF
cdr3_nt: TGTGCCAGCAGCGTAGTGGCTAGCGGCACAGATACGCAGTATTTT

v_call: TRBV11-2
j_call: TRBJ1-2
d_call: -
clone_size: -
cdr3_aa: CASSLIEGVGGYTF
cdr3_nt: TGTGCCAGCAGCTTAATCGAGGGAGTAGGAGGCTACACCTTC

v_call: TRBV5-1
j_call: TRBJ2-1
d_call: TRBD2
clone_size: -
cdr3_aa: CASSLNPGTSGRGPYNEQFF
cdr3_nt: TGCGCCAGCAGCTTAAACCCCGGGACTAGCGGGAGAGGTCCCTACAATGAGCAGTTCTTC

v_call: TRBV27
j_call: TRBJ1-1
d_call: -
clone_size: -
cdr3_aa: CASSFRGTGTEAFF
cdr3_nt: TGTGCCAGCAGTTTTCGGGGAACGGGCACTGAAGCTTTCTTT

v_call: TRBV5-1
j_call: TRBJ1-1
d_call: TRBD1
clone_size: -
cdr3_aa: CASSLRTGMNTEAFF
cdr3_nt: TGCGCCAGCAGCCTACGGACAGGGATGAACACTGAAGCTTTCTTT

v_call: TRBV7-9
j_call: TRBJ2-1
d_call: -
clone_size: -
cdr3_aa: CASSFTTPNNEQFF
cdr3_nt: TGTGCCAGCAGCTTTACAACCCCAAACAATGAGCAGTTCTTC

v_call: TRBV27
j_call: TRBJ1-5
d_call: TRBD1
clone_size: -
cdr3_aa: CASSFRGQGTKPQHF
cdr3_nt: TGTGCCAGCAGTTTCCGCGGACAGGGCACGAAGCCCCAGCATTTT

v_call: TRBV20-1
j_call: TRBJ1-1
d_call: -
clone_size: -
cdr3_aa: CSASRVGEAFF
cdr3_nt: TGCAGTGCTAGCAGGGTTGGTGAAGCTTTCTTT

v_call: TRBV6-4
j_call: TRBJ2-3
d_call: -
clone_size: few
cdr3_aa: CASSDLEGGTQYF
cdr3_nt: TGTGCCAGCAGTGACTTGGAGGGCGGTACGCAGTATTTT

v_call: TRBV4-2
j_call: TRBJ2-1
d_call: TRBD1
clone_size: -
cdr3_aa: CASAQRDRDNEQFF
cdr3_nt: TGTGCCAGCGCACAACGCGACAGGGACAATGAGCAGTTCTTC

v_call: TRBV9
j_call: TRBJ2-7
d_call: TRBD1
clone_size: once
cdr3_aa: CASSVGQGNYEQYF
cdr3_nt: TGTGCCAGCAGCGTGGGACAGGGGAACTACGAGCAGTACTTC

v_call: TRBV18
j_call: TRBJ1-3
d_call: TRBD1
clone_size: -
cdr3_aa: CASSPDRGSGNTIYF
cdr3_nt: TGTGCCAGCTCACCAGACAGGGGGTCTGGAAACACCATATATTTT

v_call: TRBV7-9
j_call: TRBJ1-2
d_call: -
clone_size: once
cdr3_aa: CASSLSQGLYGYTF
cdr3_nt: TGTGCCAGCAGCTTATCCCAGGGGCTCTATGGCTACACCTTC

v_call: TRBV5-1
j_call: TRBJ2-1
d_call: TRBD1
clone_size: -
cdr3_aa: CASRDRGQIGEQFF
cdr3_nt: TGCGCCAGCAGAGACAGGGGCCAAATCGGTGAGCAGTTCTTC

v_call: TRBV7-2
j_call: TRBJ1-2
d_call: TRBD1
clone_size: -
cdr3_aa: CASSRDRGQGGYTF
cdr3_nt: TGTGCCAGCAGCAGAGACAGGGGGCAGGGTGGCTACACCTTC

v_call: TRBV19
j_call: TRBJ1-6
d_call: -
clone_size: -
cdr3_aa: CASSTEIGGSPLHF
cdr3_nt: TGTGCCAGTAGTACTGAAATAGGCGGGTCACCCCTCCACTTT

v_call: TRBV6-1
j_call: TRBJ2-7
d_call: TRBD1
clone_size: -
cdr3_aa: CASIYGTGAYEQYF
cdr3_nt: TGTGCCTCGATATACGGGACAGGAGCCTACGAGCAGTACTTC